The present T cell receptor (beta chain) was sequenced within a study of blood T cells in healthy people across ages. The CDR3 is 12 amino acids. V was pared by 2 bases and J by 6 bases, with 10 bases between. Germline V gene lookup returns CDR1 GTSNPN and CDR2 SVGIG (reference sequence). This clonotype was recorded a few times. Combining a sample-barcoded 5' primer with a J-beta primer mix, a second PCR ran for roughly 6 to 12 cycles. Researchers report that each sample yielded at least 3 million CDR3-containing paired-end reads. One entry per CDR3 protein results from TCRdb running MiXCR on the 5' RACE reads. This sample has some 1.8 million distinct CDR3 sequences, with about two fifths found just once.

This sequence originates from a human donor in good health. V and J are TRBV30 and TRBJ1-2; perhaps TRBD1 as D (6 bases). The sequenced material came from blood. CDR3 protein: CAWSPSGDGYTF. The DNA for the CDR3 is TGTGCCTGGAGTCCCTCAGGGGATGGCTACACCTTC.